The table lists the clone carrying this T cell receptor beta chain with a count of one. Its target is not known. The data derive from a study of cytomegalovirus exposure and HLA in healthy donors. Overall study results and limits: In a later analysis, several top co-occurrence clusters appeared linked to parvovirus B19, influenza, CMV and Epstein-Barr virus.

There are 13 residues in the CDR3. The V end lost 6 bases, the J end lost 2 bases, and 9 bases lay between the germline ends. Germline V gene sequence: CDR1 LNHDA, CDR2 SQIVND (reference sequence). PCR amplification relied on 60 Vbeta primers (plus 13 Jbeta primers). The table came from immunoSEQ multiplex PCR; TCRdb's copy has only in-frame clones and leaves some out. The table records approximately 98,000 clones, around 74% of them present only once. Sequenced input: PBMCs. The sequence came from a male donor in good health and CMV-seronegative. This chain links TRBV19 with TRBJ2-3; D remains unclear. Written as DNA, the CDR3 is TGTGCCAGTAGCTATGCCTCCACAGATACGCAGTATTTT. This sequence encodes CASSYASTDTQYF.